This T cell receptor (beta chain) emerged from a study of T cells in Graves' hyperthyroidism and ophthalmopathy. Study at large: Upon initial diagnosis and before any treatment, peripheral blood was collected. Study-level results: Peripheral blood also featured most of the thyroid clonotypes expanded above 0.001. Before onset, ophthalmopathy was predicted by the model a median 6.5 months earlier.

The CDR3 spans 11 residues. Trimming shortened V by 6 bases and J by 6 bases, and 3 bases separated the two germline ends. The germline V gene has CDR1 SNHLY and CDR2 FYNNEI. It was RNA transcripts that yielded the amplified TCR beta CDR3 regions. The study used the HTBI primer set for a first-round RT-PCR of the TCR CDR3. MiXCR, applied by TCRdb to the multiplex PCR reads, yields one record per CDR3 protein. The sample consists of approximately 270,000 distinct CDR3 sequences, about 15% of them appearing once. This clonotype was observed many times. No antigen is known for it. This blood was taken when hyperthyroidism was first diagnosed, before any ophthalmopathy symptoms existed.

The chain recombines TRBV2 with TRBJ1-6; D remains ambiguous. Sequenced: blood. The sequence came from a woman in her 40s with Graves' hyperthyroidism that later progressed to Graves' ophthalmopathy. CDR3 in DNA: TGTGCCAGCAGCACTAATTCACCCCTCCACTTT. This codes for CASSTNSPLHF.